This TCR beta chain was identified in a study of Ad26.COV2.S vaccination and SARS-CoV-2 variants. Germline CDR1 reads SNHLY; CDR2 reads FYNNEI. This CDR3 contains 11 residues. Deletions cut 3 bases from V and 12 bases from J, with 8 bases between. Profiling relied on immunoSEQ multiplex PCR, and the TCRdb table lists in-frame clones only, not all of them. Here the sample spans just over 350,000 clones, under 95% being singletons. The TCR sequence derives from a human donor who had recovered from COVID-19. The specimen was peripheral blood, collected after recovery from COVID-19. The rearrangement uses TRBV2 and TRBJ1-4; D is undetermined. This CDR3 is CASSDAGELFF. As DNA, the CDR3 is TGTGCCAGCAGTGACGCGGGTGAACTGTTTTTT. Combining the CDR3 with reference TRBV2 and TRBJ1-4 gives the whole variable domain EPEVTQTPSHQVTQMGQEVILRCVPISNHLYFYWYRQILGQKVEFLVSFYNNEISEKSEIFDDQFSVERPDGSNFTLKIRSTKLEDSAMYFCASSDAGELFFGSGTQLSVL.